The sequence of this T cell receptor (beta chain) was determined in a study of a mutant IDH1 vaccine in newly diagnosed glioma. For the study at large: Once 4-6 weeks had passed after radiotherapy alone, vaccination started, or it started with temozolomide cycles. Prior therapy was radiotherapy, temozolomide, or both; most received both.

This table comes from immunoSEQ multiplex PCR, and its TCRdb copy is limited to in-frame clones, with some not included. In the table there are roughly 30,000 clones, about 80% of which are singletons. Trimming removed 0 bases from V and 4 bases from J; junction bases left unmatched: 4. Germline CDR1 MNHEY, CDR2 SMNVEV (reference sequence). The CDR3 contains 17 residues. As to this clone: Its antigen is currently unknown.

Time point denoted: week 5, during vaccination. A 20-mer mutant IDH1 peptide at 300 ug was injected subcutaneously with topical imiquimod. The J gene is TRBJ2-2, the V gene TRBV27; TRBD2 matches 11 bases. This specimen consisted of PBMCs, obtained from a glioma patient whose treatment included an IDH1 peptide vaccine. This TCR derives from a young man with glioma. CDR3 amino acids: CASSLSLAGVPTGELFF. The DNA of the CDR3 is TGTGCCAGCAGTTTATCACTAGCGGGAGTTCCCACCGGGGAGCTGTTTTTT.